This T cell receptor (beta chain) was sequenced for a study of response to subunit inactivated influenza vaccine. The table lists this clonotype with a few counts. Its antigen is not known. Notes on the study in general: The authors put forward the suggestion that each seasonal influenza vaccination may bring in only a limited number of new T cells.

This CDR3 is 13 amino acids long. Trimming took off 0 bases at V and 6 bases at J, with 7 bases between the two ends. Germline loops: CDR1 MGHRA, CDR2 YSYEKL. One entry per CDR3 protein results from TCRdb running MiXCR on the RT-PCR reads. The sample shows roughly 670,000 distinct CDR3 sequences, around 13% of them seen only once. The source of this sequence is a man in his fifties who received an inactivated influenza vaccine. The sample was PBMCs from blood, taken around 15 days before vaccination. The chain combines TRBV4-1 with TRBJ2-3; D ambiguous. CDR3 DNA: TGCGCCAGCAGCCAAGAATGGCAGGATACGCAGTATTTT. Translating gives CASSQEWQDTQYF.